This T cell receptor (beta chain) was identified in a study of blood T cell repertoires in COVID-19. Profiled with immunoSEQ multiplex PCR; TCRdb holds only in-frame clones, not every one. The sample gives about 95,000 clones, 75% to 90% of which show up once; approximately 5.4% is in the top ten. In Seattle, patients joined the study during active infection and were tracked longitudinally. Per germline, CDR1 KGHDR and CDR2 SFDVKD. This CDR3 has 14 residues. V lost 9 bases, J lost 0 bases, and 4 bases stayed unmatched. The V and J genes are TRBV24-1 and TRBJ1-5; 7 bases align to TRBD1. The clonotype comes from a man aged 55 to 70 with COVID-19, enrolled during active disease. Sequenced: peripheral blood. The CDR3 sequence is CATQDRYSNQPQHF. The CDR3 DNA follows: TGTGCCACCCAGGACAGGTATAGCAATCAGCCCCAGCATTTT.